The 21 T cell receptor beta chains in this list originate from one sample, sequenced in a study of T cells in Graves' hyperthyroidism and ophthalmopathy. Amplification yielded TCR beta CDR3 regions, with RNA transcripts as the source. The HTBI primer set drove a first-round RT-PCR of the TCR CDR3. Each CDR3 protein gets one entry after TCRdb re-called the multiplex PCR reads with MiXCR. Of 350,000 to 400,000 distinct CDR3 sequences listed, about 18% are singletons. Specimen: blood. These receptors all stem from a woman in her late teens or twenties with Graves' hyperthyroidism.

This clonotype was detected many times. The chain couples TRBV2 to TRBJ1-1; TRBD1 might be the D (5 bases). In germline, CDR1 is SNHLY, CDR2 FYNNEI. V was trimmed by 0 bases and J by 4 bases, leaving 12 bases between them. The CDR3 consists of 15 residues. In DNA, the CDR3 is TGTGCCAGCAGTGAAGCGGAAGGGGCGGTCACTGAAGCTTTCTTT. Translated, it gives CASSEAEGAVTEAFF.

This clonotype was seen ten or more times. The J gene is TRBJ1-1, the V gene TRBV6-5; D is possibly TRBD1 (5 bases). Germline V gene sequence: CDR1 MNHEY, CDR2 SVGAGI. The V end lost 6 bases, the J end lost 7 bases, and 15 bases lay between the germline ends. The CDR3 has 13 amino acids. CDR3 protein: CASSLGELNEAFF. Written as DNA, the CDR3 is TGTGCCAGCAGCCTAGGGGAGTTGAATGAAGCTTTCTTT.

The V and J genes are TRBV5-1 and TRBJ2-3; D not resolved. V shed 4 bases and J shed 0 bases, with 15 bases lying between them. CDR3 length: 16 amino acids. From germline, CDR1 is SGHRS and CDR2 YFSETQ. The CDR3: CASSVNSVSSTDTQYF. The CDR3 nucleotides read TGCGCCAGCAGCGTCAACAGCGTTTCTAGCACAGATACGCAGTATTTT.

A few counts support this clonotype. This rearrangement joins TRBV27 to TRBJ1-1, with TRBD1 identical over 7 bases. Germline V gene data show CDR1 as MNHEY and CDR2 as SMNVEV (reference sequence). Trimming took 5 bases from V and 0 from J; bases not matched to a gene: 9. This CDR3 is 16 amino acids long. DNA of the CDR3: TGTGCCAGCAGTGCTCGGGACAGCAAAGTGAACACTGAAGCTTTCTTT. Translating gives CASSARDSKVNTEAFF.

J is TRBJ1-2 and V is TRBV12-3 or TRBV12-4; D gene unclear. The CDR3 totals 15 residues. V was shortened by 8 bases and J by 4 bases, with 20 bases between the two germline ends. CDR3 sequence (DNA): TGTGCCAGCGCAGCGGCGGGGATTGAAGTCTATGGCTACACCTTC. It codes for CASAAAGIEVYGYTF.

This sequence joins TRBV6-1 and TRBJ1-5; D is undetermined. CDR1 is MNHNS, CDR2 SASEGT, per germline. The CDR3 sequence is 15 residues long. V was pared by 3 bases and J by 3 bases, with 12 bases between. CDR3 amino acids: CASSDSIGYNQPQHF. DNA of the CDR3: TGTGCCAGCAGTGATTCCATCGGCTACAATCAGCCCCAGCATTTT.

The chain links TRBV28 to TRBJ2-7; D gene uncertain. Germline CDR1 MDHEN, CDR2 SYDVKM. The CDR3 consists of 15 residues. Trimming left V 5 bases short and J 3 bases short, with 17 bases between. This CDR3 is CASSPAVDFYYEQYF. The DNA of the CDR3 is TGTGCCAGCAGTCCAGCCGTTGACTTCTACTACGAGCAGTACTTC.

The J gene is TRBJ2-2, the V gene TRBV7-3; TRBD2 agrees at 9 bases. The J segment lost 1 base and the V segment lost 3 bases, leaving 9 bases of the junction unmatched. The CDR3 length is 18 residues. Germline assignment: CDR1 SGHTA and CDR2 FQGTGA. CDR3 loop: CASSFSRSGGQNTGELFF. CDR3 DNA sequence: TGTGCCAGCAGCTTCTCCCGCAGCGGGGGGCAGAACACCGGGGAGCTGTTTTTT.

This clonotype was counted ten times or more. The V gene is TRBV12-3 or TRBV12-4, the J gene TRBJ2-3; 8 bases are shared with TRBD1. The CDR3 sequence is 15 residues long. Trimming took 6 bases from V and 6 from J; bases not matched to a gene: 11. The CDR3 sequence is CASSPGQGRGDTQYF. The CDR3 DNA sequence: TGTGCCAGCAGCCCAGGACAGGGTAGAGGTGATACGCAGTATTTT.

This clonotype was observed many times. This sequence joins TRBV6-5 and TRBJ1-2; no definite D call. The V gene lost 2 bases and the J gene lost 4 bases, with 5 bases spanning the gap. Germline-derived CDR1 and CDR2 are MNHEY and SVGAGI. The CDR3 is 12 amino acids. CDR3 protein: CASSYDGYGYTF. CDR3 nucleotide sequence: TGTGCCAGCAGTTACGATGGCTATGGCTACACCTTC.

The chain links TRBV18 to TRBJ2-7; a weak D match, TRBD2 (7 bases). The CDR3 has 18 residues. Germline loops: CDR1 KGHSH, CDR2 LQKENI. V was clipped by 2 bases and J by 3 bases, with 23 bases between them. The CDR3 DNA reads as TGTGCCAGCTCACCAGGCGCGCCCGGGGGGACAACCGGCTACGAGCAGTACTTC. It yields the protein CASSPGAPGGTTGYEQYF.

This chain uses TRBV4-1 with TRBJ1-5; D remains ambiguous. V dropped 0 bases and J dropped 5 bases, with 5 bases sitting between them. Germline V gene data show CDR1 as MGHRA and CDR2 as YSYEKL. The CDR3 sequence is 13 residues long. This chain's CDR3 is CASSQDADQPQHF. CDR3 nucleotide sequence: TGCGCCAGCAGCCAAGACGCGGATCAGCCCCAGCATTTT.

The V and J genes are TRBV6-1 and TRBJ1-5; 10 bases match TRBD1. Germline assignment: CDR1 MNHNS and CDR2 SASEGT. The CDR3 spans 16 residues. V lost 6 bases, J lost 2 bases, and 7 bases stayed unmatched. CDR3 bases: TGTGCCAGCAGATGGGACAGGGGAGGCGGCAATCAGCCCCAGCATTTT. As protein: CASRWDRGGGNQPQHF.

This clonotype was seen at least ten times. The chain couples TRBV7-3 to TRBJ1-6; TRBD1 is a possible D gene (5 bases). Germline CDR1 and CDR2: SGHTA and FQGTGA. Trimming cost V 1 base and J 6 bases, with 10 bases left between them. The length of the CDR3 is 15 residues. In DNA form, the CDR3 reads TGTGCCAGCAGCTTAAACGGGGGGGTTAATTCACCCCTCCACTTT. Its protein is CASSLNGGVNSPLHF.

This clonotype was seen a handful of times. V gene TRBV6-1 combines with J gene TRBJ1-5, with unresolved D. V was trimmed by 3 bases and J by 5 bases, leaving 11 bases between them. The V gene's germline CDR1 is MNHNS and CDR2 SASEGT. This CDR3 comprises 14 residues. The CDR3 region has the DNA TGTGCCAGCAGTGAGCAGGTTGGGGATCAGCCCCAGCATTTT. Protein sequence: CASSEQVGDQPQHF.

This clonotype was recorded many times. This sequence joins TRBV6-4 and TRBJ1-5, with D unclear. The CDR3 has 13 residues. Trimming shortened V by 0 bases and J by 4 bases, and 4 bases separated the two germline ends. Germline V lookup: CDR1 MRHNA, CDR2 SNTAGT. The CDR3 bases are TGTGCCAGCAGTGACTCGGAGAATCAGCCCCAGCATTTT. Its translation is CASSDSENQPQHF.

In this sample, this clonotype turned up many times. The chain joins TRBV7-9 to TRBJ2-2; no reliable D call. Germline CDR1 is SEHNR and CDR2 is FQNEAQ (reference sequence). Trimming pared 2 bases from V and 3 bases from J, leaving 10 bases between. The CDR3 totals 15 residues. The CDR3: CASSLLTVDTGELFF. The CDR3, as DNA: TGTGCCAGCAGCTTACTAACAGTAGACACCGGGGAGCTGTTTTTT.

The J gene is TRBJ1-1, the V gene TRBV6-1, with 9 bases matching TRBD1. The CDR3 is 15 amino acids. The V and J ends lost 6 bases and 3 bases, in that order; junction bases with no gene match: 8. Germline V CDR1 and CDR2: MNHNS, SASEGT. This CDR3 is CASSQPDRGDTEAFF. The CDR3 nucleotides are TGTGCCAGCAGCCAACCCGACAGGGGGGACACTGAAGCTTTCTTT.

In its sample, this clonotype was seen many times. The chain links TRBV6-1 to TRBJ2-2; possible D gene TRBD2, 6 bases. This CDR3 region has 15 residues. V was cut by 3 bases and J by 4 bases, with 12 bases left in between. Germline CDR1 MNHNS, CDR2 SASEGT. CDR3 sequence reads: CASSEVPAGTGELFF. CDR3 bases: TGTGCCAGCAGTGAGGTTCCAGCGGGCACCGGGGAGCTGTTTTTT.

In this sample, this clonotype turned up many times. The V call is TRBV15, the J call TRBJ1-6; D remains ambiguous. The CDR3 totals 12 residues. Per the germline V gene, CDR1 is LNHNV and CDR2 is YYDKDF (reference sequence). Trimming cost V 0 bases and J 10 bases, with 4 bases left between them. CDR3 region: CATSRDGSPLHF. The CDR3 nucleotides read TGTGCCACCAGCAGAGACGGGTCACCCCTCCACTTT.

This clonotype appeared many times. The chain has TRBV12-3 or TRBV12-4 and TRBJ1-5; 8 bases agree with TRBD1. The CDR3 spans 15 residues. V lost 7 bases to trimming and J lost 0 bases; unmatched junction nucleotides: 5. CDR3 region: CASTSGQGSNQPQHF. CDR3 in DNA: TGTGCCAGCACCTCCGGACAGGGTAGCAATCAGCCCCAGCATTTT.